These 5 T cell receptor beta chains were sequenced from one sample in a study of cytomegalovirus exposure and HLA in healthy donors. Primers included in the PCR were 60 Vbeta and 13 Jbeta primers. Data came from immunoSEQ multiplex PCR; TCRdb stores just in-frame clones and leaves some out. Of under 150,000 clones in the sample, about three quarters were seen once. Sequenced sample: PBMCs. The receptors originated from a human donor in good health.

This chain connects TRBV11-2 to TRBJ2-7; 8 positions agree with TRBD1. CDR3 length: 17 amino acids. Per germline, CDR1 SGHAT and CDR2 FQNNGV. The V and J ends lost 5 bases and 3 bases, in that order; junction bases with no gene match: 15. DNA of the CDR3: TGTGCCAGCAGCACCCGTCCCGGGACAGGTGCCGGCTACGAGCAGTACTTC. Translated, it gives CASSTRPGTGAGYEQYF.

This chain uses TRBV2 with TRBJ2-7; maybe TRBD1 (6 bases). The CDR3 extends over 13 amino acids. The V gene lost 8 bases and the J gene lost 9 bases, with 20 bases spanning the gap. Germline CDR1 and CDR2: SNHLY and FYNNEI. CDR3 DNA sequence: TGTGCCAGCGGGGGCGACAGTGGGTCGTGGCAGTACTTC. Its translation: CASGGDSGSWQYF.

This chain links TRBV6-1 with TRBJ1-1; no clear D. Trimming shortened V by 1 base and J by 0 bases, and 6 bases separated the two germline ends. The CDR3 has 14 residues. CDR1 and CDR2 (germline): MNHNS, SASEGT. CDR3 bases: TGTGCCAGCAGTGAAGTCCTAATGAACACTGAAGCTTTCTTT. Translating it yields CASSEVLMNTEAFF.

The rearrangement uses TRBV4-3 and TRBJ1-2, with 8 bases aligning to TRBD1. The V gene end was trimmed by 3 bases and the J gene end by 5 bases; junction bases not matched to a gene: 2. CDR3 length: 13 residues. In germline, CDR1 is LGHNA, CDR2 YSLEER. The CDR3: CASSHRTGYGYTF. The CDR3 DNA reads TGCGCCAGCAGCCATAGGACAGGGTATGGCTACACCTTC.

The chain links TRBV7-2 to TRBJ2-5, with 8 bases matching TRBD2. The CDR3 totals 15 residues. CDR1 SGHTA and CDR2 FQGNSA come from the germline V gene. Trimming took 3 bases from V and 5 from J; bases not matched to a gene: 8. The chain's CDR3 is CASSFFGGGGETQYF. The CDR3 nucleotides read TGTGCCAGCAGCTTCTTCGGGGGCGGGGGGGAGACCCAGTACTTC.